This entry features one T cell receptor beta chain sequence. This sample was taken from a study of T-cell reconstitution after alpha-beta-depleted transplantation in children. Unique molecular identifiers were built into the TCRbeta library. TCRdb called the PCR reads again in MiXCR, with one record for every CDR3 protein. The table records approximately 400,000 distinct CDR3 sequences, 11% of them present only once. Germline V CDR1 and CDR2: LNHNV, YYDKDF (reference sequence). This CDR3 comprises 13 residues. The germline V and J ends were trimmed by 1 base and 5 bases, with 8 bases remaining between them.

This sample comprised PBMCs from the stem cell graft donor, obtained from the stem cell graft. The J gene is TRBJ1-2, the V gene TRBV15; no firm D call. This receptor was obtained from a human donor who donated a stem cell graft to a child with acute myeloid leukemia. The CDR3 DNA sequence: TGTGCCACCAGCAGAGCCGGTGGGTATGGCTACACCTTC. Translated: CATSRAGGYGYTF.